The clone carrying this T cell receptor beta chain was found a few times. The sample comes from a study of blood T cell repertoires in COVID-19. Study overall: Samples representing acute and convalescent COVID-19 were sourced from the United States, Italy and Spain.

V was pared by 3 bases and J by 1 base, with 2 bases of the junction left unmatched. This CDR3 spans 15 amino acids. CDR1 PRHDT and CDR2 FYEKMQ come from the germline V gene (reference sequence). How the authors handled the data: Amplification of reference gene primers provided the estimated nucleated cell counts. Libraries were prepared by immunoSEQ multiplex PCR; TCRdb keeps only in-frame clonotypes and omits some of them. V, J and clone size reflect that table, while D and trimming were determined from the DNA. The data contain fewer than 60,000 clones, around 88% of them singletons. The V gene is TRBV13, the J gene TRBJ2-3, with 9 bases identical to TRBD2. The sequencing input was peripheral blood. This TCR was sampled from a woman older than 75 with acute or convalescent COVID-19. CDR3: CASSFRTSGTDTQYF. The CDR3 nucleotides read TGTGCCAGCAGCTTCCGGACTAGCGGCACAGATACGCAGTATTTT.